This T cell receptor beta chain was identified in a study of blood T cell repertoires in COVID-19. Study in general: Whether acute or convalescent, the COVID-19 samples came from the United States, Italy and Spain.

Libraries were prepared by immunoSEQ multiplex PCR; TCRdb keeps only in-frame clonotypes and omits some of them. The sample includes fewer than 75,000 clones, more than 70% of them seen just once. The sequenced material came from peripheral blood. This clonotype was obtained from a man in his 70s with acute or convalescent COVID-19.

Here the CDR3 reads CASSSGGSYSNQPQHF. CDR3 bases: TGTGCCAGCAGCTCGGGGGGGAGTTATAGCAATCAGCCCCAGCATTTT. This chain links TRBV5-6 with TRBJ1-5, with D possibly being TRBD1 (5 bases). V lost 3 bases, J lost 0 bases, and 13 bases lay in between. CDR3 size: 16 residues. CDR1 is SGHDT and CDR2 is YYEEEE in the germline V gene.